The next 2 T cell receptor beta chains were all read from a single sample in a study of control samples from healthy donors and cancer patients. The data were produced by immunoSEQ multiplex PCR, yet TCRdb's version contains in-frame clones alone and is incomplete. The sample data list fewer than 200,000 clones. The sample was blood. These receptors were obtained from a young woman in good health.

The chain has TRBV25-1 and TRBJ1-6, with TRBD1 matching 10 bases. This CDR3 is 15 amino acids long. The V gene's germline CDR1 is MGHDK and CDR2 SYGVNS. With V trimmed by 4 bases and J by 7 bases, 4 bases remained unmatched. CDR3 sequence reads: CASSARTGGNSPLHF. Written as DNA, the CDR3 is TGTGCCAGCAGTGCCCGGACAGGGGGGAATTCACCCCTCCACTTT.

V and J are TRBV4-1 and TRBJ2-1; 9 nucleotides agree with TRBD2. V lost 0 bases to trimming and J lost 7 bases; unmatched junction nucleotides: 10. This CDR3 has 17 residues. Germline V gene lookup returns CDR1 MGHRA and CDR2 YSYEKL. The CDR3 sequence: CASSQDNGTSTKNEQFF. DNA for the CDR3: TGCGCCAGCAGCCAAGATAATGGGACTAGCACAAAAAATGAGCAGTTCTTC.